The 14 T cell receptor beta chains presented below share a single source sample, sequenced in a study of beta chain features in type 1 diabetes. Since all of the isolated RNA was reverse transcribed, expressed TCRB transcripts were what got sequenced. Here immunoSEQ multiplex PCR was the method, and the copy in TCRdb shows in-frame clones only, minus some. The sample includes about 270,000 clones, 13% to 15% seen only once; the top ten take 0.026%. The sample comprised naive CD4+ T cells from blood. Receptors originate from a woman aged 40 to 49 in good health.

This clone appeared a few times. CDR3 amino acids: CASSYVSRGYTEAFF. The CDR3 coding sequence is TGTGCCAGCAGTTACGTCAGCAGGGGATACACTGAAGCTTTCTTT. The chain is built from TRBV6-5 and TRBJ1-1; the D gene is possibly TRBD1 (6 bases). The CDR3 totals 15 residues. CDR1 is MNHEY and CDR2 is SVGAGI in the germline V gene. Between the trimmed V and J ends, which lost 2 bases and 3 bases, there was a span of 13 bases.

This clone showed up just a few times. The chain combines TRBV27 with TRBJ1-2; tentative D call: TRBD1 (6 bases). CDR3 size: 15 residues. V was cut by 5 bases and J by 1 base, with 14 bases left in between. Germline loops: CDR1 MNHEY, CDR2 SMNVEV (reference sequence). The chain's CDR3 is CASSRLRQVNYGYTF. The DNA of the CDR3 is TGTGCCAGCAGTCGTCTCCGACAGGTTAACTATGGCTACACCTTC.

This rearrangement joins TRBV18 to TRBJ2-2; TRBD1 is a possible D gene (5 bases). V lost 4 bases to trimming and J lost 0 bases, with 12 bases between them. Germline V gives CDR1 KGHSH, CDR2 LQKENI. The CDR3 has 16 amino acids. As DNA, the CDR3 is TGTGCCAGCTCACTCTCAGGGTTCGCGAACACCGGGGAGCTGTTTTTT. It translates to CASSLSGFANTGELFF.

This chain links TRBV18 with TRBJ1-1, with D perhaps matching TRBD1 (6 bases). The CDR3 contains 14 residues. V lost 2 bases, J lost 5 bases, and 12 bases lay in between. Germline V lookup: CDR1 KGHSH, CDR2 LQKENI. CDR3 residues: CASSPIQGQTEAFF. The CDR3 region has the DNA TGTGCCAGCTCACCAATTCAGGGGCAGACTGAAGCTTTCTTT. Full variable domain (rest looked up from reference TRBV18 and TRBJ1-1): NAGVMQNPRHLVRRRGQEARLRCSPMKGHSHVYWYRQLPEEGLKFMVYLQKENIIDESGMPKERFSAEFPKEGPSILRIQQVVRGDSAAYFCASSPIQGQTEAFFGQGTRLTVV.

The chain couples TRBV23-1 to TRBJ1-5, with a tentative D call TRBD1 (5 bases). TRBV23-1 is recorded as an ORF, its role being uncertain. CDR3 length: 15 residues. Trimming removed 7 bases at V and 7 bases at J, with 20 bases between. The CDR3 region is CASTRGGGGQQPQHF. CDR3 DNA: TGCGCCAGCACCAGAGGCGGGGGGGGTCAACAGCCCCAGCATTTT.

The table lists this clone with a few counts. The V call is TRBV11-2, the J call TRBJ2-3, with D uncertain. The V end was cut by 3 bases, the J end by 5 bases, with 6 bases between. Germline V gene data show CDR1 as SGHAT and CDR2 as FQNNGV. CDR3 length: 12 amino acids. CDR3 coding DNA: TGTGCCAGCAGCTTTGAGCAAGATACGCAGTATTTT. Its protein is CASSFEQDTQYF.

The rearrangement joins TRBV2 to TRBJ2-3, with D uncertain. CDR1 is SNHLY, CDR2 FYNNEI, per germline. The CDR3 covers 18 residues. V was clipped by 2 bases and J by 2 bases, with 20 bases between them. For the CDR3, the DNA is TGTGCCAGCAGTGAATCATACGCCCATAGTATGAACACAGATACGCAGTATTTT. This codes for CASSESYAHSMNTDTQYF.

The chain has TRBV7-9 and TRBJ1-1, with a weak D call TRBD1 (6 bases). The CDR3 covers 13 residues. Germline V lookup: CDR1 SEHNR, CDR2 FQNEAQ (reference sequence). V shed 5 bases and J shed 5 bases, with 12 bases lying between them. The CDR3 here is CASSGQGQTEAFF. In DNA form, the CDR3 reads TGTGCCAGCAGCGGACAAGGACAGACTGAAGCTTTCTTT.

This clone occurred a few times. This sequence joins TRBV13 and TRBJ2-6; 7 positions agree with TRBD1. The CDR3 sequence is 16 residues long. After removal of 3 bases from V and 0 bases from J, the junction contained 2 bases not matched to a gene. Germline lookup yields CDR1 PRHDT and CDR2 FYEKMQ (reference sequence). CDR3 sequence: CASSFSGGSGANVLTF. CDR3 coding DNA: TGTGCCAGCAGCTTCTCAGGGGGCTCTGGGGCCAACGTCCTGACTTTC.

In its sample, this clone was seen a few times. The V call is TRBV6-4, the J call TRBJ2-1; TRBD2 matches 10 bases. The J segment lost 9 bases and the V segment lost 0 bases, leaving 8 bases of the junction unmatched. Germline lookup yields CDR1 MRHNA and CDR2 SNTAGT. This CDR3 has 16 amino acids. CDR3 in DNA: TGTGCCAGCAGTGACTCGCAGCGGGGGGGGTTCGGTGAGCAGTTCTTC. Protein sequence: CASSDSQRGGFGEQFF.

Only a few counts were recorded for this clone. This chain uses TRBV6-1 with TRBJ2-3; 7 positions agree with TRBD1. The germline CDR1 and CDR2 sequences are MNHNS and SASEGT. CDR3 length equals 15 residues. Trimming removed 8 bases from V and 5 bases from J; junction bases left unmatched: 13. The CDR3 DNA reads TGTGCCAGCTTCCGGACAGGTCGTGGTGTAGATACGCAGTATTTT. It codes for CASFRTGRGVDTQYF.

The chain uses TRBV19 and TRBJ2-3; TRBD1 agrees at 8 bases. The CDR3 totals 14 residues. V lost 4 bases, J lost 6 bases, and 6 bases stayed unmatched. In germline, CDR1 is LNHDA, CDR2 SQIVND (reference sequence). CDR3 protein: CASSTDQGADTQYF. For the CDR3, the DNA is TGTGCCAGTAGTACGGACCAGGGGGCTGATACGCAGTATTTT.

This sequence joins TRBV15 and TRBJ2-4; D might be TRBD2 (6 bases). This CDR3 spans 15 amino acids. The V end lost 0 bases, the J end lost 5 bases, and 11 bases lay between the germline ends. CDR1 is LNHNV and CDR2 is YYDKDF in the germline V gene (reference sequence). This CDR3 reads CATSRDGGFENIQYF. In nucleotides, the CDR3 is TGTGCCACCAGCAGAGATGGAGGGTTCGAAAACATTCAGTACTTC.

The V gene is TRBV5-1, the J gene TRBJ2-7; D gene unclear. Germline-derived CDR1 and CDR2 are SGHRS and YFSETQ. The CDR3 contains 14 residues. V dropped 0 bases and J dropped 5 bases, with 12 bases sitting between them. The CDR3 protein is CASSLGKPLHEQYF. For the CDR3, the DNA is TGCGCCAGCAGCTTGGGAAAGCCTTTACACGAGCAGTACTTC.